This record covers a single TCR beta chain. Antigen unknown. TCRdb keeps only in-frame clones here, not all; method: immunoSEQ multiplex PCR. The data hold 96,000 or so clones, with about 90% observed a single time. The timepoints at which blood was sampled were baseline, cycle 4 day 1, and cycle 7 day 1. The sample comes from a study of OX40 agonist ivuxolimab in advanced cancers. Study background: Two cutaneous melanoma patients and one hepatocellular carcinoma patient, three in all, had partial responses.

V was clipped by 3 bases and J by 7 bases, with 22 bases between them. This CDR3 region has 16 residues. The germline V gene encodes CDR1 SGDLS and CDR2 YYNGEE. Study outcomes and limitations: Low normalized T-cell clonal expansion was additionally recorded for some nonresponders. Among patients with partial responses at 0.1-3.0 mg/kg, clonal expansion was among the lowest.

The sequencing here drew on CD4+ or CD8+ T cells sorted from blood, taken in a trial of the OX40 agonist ivuxolimab. The TCR originated in an adult with an advanced solid tumor such as melanoma, head and neck, liver or kidney cancer. V gene TRBV9 combines with J gene TRBJ1-2; maybe TRBD1 (5 bases). This CDR3 reads CASSATPMGRRSGYTF. CDR3 sequence (DNA): TGTGCCAGCAGCGCGACCCCGATGGGGCGTAGGAGTGGCTACACCTTC.